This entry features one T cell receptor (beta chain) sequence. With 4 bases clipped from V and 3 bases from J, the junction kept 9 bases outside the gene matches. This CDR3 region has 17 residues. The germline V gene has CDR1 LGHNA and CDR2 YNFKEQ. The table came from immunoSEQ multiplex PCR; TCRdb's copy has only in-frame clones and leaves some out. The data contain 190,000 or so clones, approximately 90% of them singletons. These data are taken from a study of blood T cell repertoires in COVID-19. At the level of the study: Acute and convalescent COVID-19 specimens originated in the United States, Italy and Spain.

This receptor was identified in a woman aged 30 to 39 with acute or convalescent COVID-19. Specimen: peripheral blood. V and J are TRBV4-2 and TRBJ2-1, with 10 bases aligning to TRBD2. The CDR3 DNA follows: TGTGCCAGCAGCCTAACTTTAGCGGGAGGTCACTACAATGAGCAGTTCTTC. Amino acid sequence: CASSLTLAGGHYNEQFF.